This TCR beta chain comes out of a study of cytomegalovirus exposure and HLA in healthy donors. Study results and limitations: According to a subsequent analysis, TCR clusters identified in the first cohort showed a tendency to co-occur across the roughly 130 validation repertoires. Using the classifier, cytomegalovirus status was reportedly diagnosed with high specificity and sensitivity. A few CMV-associated chains were confirmed in vitro to be specific for CMV antigens.

Notes on this clone: As yet, its antigen is unknown.

V lost 2 bases to trimming and J lost 3 bases; unmatched junction nucleotides: 4. Germline CDR1 and CDR2: MGHRA and YSYEKL. The length of the CDR3 is 15 residues. Clones were read by immunoSEQ multiplex PCR, and TCRdb kept only the in-frame ones, dropping some. This sample has some 140,000 clones, with 70% to 90% found just once. The TCR sequence derives from a woman aged 25 to 45 in good health and CMV-seronegative. The sequencing input was PBMCs. The genes are TRBV4-1 and TRBJ1-3; 7 bases align to TRBD1. The CDR3 sequence is CASSQSTGLGNTIYF. The CDR3 DNA reads as TGCGCCAGCAGCCAATCGACAGGGCTTGGAAACACCATATATTTT.